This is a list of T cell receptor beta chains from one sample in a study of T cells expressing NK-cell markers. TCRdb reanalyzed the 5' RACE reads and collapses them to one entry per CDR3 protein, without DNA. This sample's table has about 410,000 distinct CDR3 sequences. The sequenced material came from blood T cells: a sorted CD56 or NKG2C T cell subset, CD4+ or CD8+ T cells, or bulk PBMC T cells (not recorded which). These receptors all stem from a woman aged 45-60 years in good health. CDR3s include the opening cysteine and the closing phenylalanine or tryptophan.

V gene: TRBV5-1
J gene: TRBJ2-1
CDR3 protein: CASSLRGTDYNEQFF

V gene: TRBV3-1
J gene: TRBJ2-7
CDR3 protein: CASSQVFSSGSEQYF

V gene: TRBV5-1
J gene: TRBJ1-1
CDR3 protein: CASRPRGRVIEAFF

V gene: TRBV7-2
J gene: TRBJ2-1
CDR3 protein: CASSTTSGSLDNEQFF

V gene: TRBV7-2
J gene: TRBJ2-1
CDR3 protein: CASSFDRGRRDEQFF

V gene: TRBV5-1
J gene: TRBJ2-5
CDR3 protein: CASSFSGQETQYF

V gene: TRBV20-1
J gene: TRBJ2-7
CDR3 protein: CSARRLAGVEQYF

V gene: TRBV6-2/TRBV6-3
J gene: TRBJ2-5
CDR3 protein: CASTPWGGQKETQYF

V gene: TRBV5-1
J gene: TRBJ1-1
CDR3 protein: CASSLAGRVGNTEAFF

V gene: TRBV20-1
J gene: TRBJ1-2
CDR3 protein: CSASRSPNYGYTF

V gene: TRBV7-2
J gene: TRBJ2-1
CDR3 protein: CASSLAVSGLGQFF

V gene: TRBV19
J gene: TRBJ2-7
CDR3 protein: CASSGPDSYEQYF

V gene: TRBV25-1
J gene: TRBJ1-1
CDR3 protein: CASERGTEAFF

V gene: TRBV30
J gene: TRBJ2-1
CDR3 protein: CAWSEGTRQNNEQFF

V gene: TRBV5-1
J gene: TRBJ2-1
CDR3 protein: CASSPLAGVEQFF

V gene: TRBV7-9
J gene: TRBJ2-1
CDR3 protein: CASSFSGGVDNEQFF

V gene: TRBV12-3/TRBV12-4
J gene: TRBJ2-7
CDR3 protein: CASSPTGPGKEQYF

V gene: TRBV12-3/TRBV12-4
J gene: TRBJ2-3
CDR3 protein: CASSLGTGGDWDTQYF

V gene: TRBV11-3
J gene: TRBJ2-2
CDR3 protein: CASSSPQGNTGELFF

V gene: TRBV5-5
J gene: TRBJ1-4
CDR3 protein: CASSLGVLNEKLFF

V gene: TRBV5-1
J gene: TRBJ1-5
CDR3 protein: CASAVGGFNQPQHF

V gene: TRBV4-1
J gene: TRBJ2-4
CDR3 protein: CASSQGAPTKNIQYF

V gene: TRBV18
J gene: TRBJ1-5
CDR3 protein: CASSPSGLNQPQHF

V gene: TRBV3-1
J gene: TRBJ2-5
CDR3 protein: CASSQEGWTGVGETQYF

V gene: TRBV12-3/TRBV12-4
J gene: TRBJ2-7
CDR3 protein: CASSSIGSYEQYF

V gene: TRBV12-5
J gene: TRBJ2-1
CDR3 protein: CASGLVQRDEQFF

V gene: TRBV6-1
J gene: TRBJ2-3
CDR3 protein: CASIEYEREPHF

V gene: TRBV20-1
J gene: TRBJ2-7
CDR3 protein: CSARDSPIGEQYF

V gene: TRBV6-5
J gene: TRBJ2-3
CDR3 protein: CASSPRDRYTDTQYF

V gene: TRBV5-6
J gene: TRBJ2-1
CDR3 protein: CASSLETGGFGGEQFF